One T cell receptor beta chain is described in this entry. The PCR was carried out with 60 Vbeta primers and 13 Jbeta primers. The table came from immunoSEQ multiplex PCR; TCRdb's copy has only in-frame clones and leaves some out. The profile shows over 100,000 clones, 70% of them singletons. The sample comes from a study of cytomegalovirus exposure and HLA in healthy donors. CDR3 length: 16 residues. CDR1 LGHNA and CDR2 YNFKEQ come from the germline V gene. The V segment lost 4 bases and the J segment 0 bases; nucleotides outside the gene matches: 3. The sequenced sample consisted of PBMCs. This chain links TRBV4-2 with TRBJ2-5, with 12 bases fitting TRBD2. The receptor was isolated from a man under 40 in good health and CMV-seropositive. The CDR3 sequence is CASSPGLAGYQETQYF. CDR3 nucleotides: TGTGCCAGCAGCCCAGGACTAGCGGGGTACCAAGAGACCCAGTACTTC.